The next 26 T cell receptor beta chains were all read from a single sample in a study of early T cells in non-severe SARS-CoV-2 infection. Each CDR3 protein is one row after TCRdb ran MiXCR on the 5' RACE reads. The sample contains tens of thousands of distinct CDR3 sequences, 13% of which appear only once. Sequencing input: whole blood. The receptors here all came from an adult who was a healthcare worker with PCR-confirmed SARS-CoV-2 infection or an uninfected control (not recorded which).

This clonotype was seen just once. CDR3 sequence: CASSPRLAEPKRTDTQYF. The DNA for the CDR3 is TGTGCCAGCAGCCCTCGACTAGCGGAACCTAAGCGCACAGATACGCAGTATTTT. The V and J genes are TRBV9 and TRBJ2-3; 9 bases match TRBD2. V lost 4 bases to trimming and J lost 1 base; unmatched junction nucleotides: 13. Germline V gene data show CDR1 as SGDLS and CDR2 as YYNGEE. The CDR3 is 18 residues long.

This clonotype qualifies as medium-sized. The chain combines TRBV29-1 with TRBJ2-2; D remains unclear. Deletions cut 1 base from V and 1 base from J, with 7 bases between. Germline values: CDR1 SQVTM, CDR2 ANQGSEA. The CDR3 runs to 14 residues. The CDR3 region is CSVEGGMNTGELFF. DNA of the CDR3: TGCAGCGTTGAAGGGGGAATGAACACCGGGGAGCTGTTTTTT.

In its sample, this clonotype was seen once. It may be a read error: a sequence one base away is much more abundant. The genes are TRBV5-8 and TRBJ2-5; a possible D gene is TRBD2 (6 bases). The CDR3 contains 13 residues. The ends were cut back, 6 bases at V and 9 bases at J, with 18 bases in the middle. Looked up from germline, CDR1 is SGHTS and CDR2 is YDEGEE. The CDR3 loop is CASTRPGATAQYF. The CDR3 bases are TGTGCCAGCACTAGACCGGGAGCTACGGCCCAGTACTTC.

The chain combines TRBV10-3 with TRBJ2-4; 8 nucleotides align to TRBD1. Germline-derived CDR1 and CDR2 are ENHRY and SYGVKD. J was trimmed by 6 bases and V by 0 bases; bases with no gene match: 13. CDR3 length: 18 residues. The CDR3 loop is CAISESNWNAGGLNIQYF. The CDR3 DNA reads TGTGCCATCAGTGAGTCGAACTGGAATGCAGGGGGCCTAAACATTCAGTACTTC.

The V and J genes are TRBV5-6 and TRBJ2-7; TRBD1 agrees at 7 bases. CDR1 and CDR2 from the germline V gene are SGHDT and YYEEEE. Unmatched junction bases numbered 4, after V lost 3 bases and J lost 4 bases. CDR3 length equals 13 residues. The chain's CDR3 is CASSWGQNYEQYF. CDR3 in DNA: TGTGCCAGCAGCTGGGGACAGAATTACGAGCAGTACTTC.

The gene calls are TRBV5-1 and TRBJ1-1, with a tentative D call TRBD1 (6 bases). The germline V gene encodes CDR1 SGHRS and CDR2 YFSETQ. The CDR3 extends over 14 amino acids. Trimming took off 0 bases at V and 5 bases at J, with 11 bases between the two ends. CDR3 sequence reads: CASSLALGTTEAFF. The CDR3, as DNA: TGCGCCAGCAGCTTGGCCTTAGGGACAACTGAAGCTTTCTTT.

This clonotype was picked up a small number of times. The V call is TRBV4-1, the J call TRBJ2-5, with 10 bases lining up with TRBD2. The V gene end was trimmed by 4 bases and the J gene end by 1 base; junction bases not matched to a gene: 3. The CDR3 totals 15 residues. Germline V gene lookup returns CDR1 MGHRA and CDR2 YSYEKL. As DNA, the CDR3 is TGCGCCAGCAGCCCTAGCGGGAGTCCCCAAGAGACCCAGTACTTC. It codes for CASSPSGSPQETQYF.

This chain uses TRBV6-4 with TRBJ2-5; TRBD2 matches at 10 bases. Germline lookup yields CDR1 MRHNA and CDR2 SNTAGT. This CDR3 is 17 amino acids long. J gave up 4 bases and V 7 bases, and 15 bases lay outside the gene matches. CDR3 nucleotides: TGTGCCAGCATCAGAGGGGTGGCTAGCGGGAGAAGAGAGACCCAGTACTTC. Amino acid sequence: CASIRGVASGRRETQYF.

This clonotype was detected many times. The V call is TRBV5-1, the J call TRBJ2-5; D remains unclear. Germline V gives CDR1 SGHRS, CDR2 YFSETQ. This CDR3 has 15 residues. Trimming pared 0 bases from V and 1 base from J, leaving 10 bases between. The CDR3 DNA is TGCGCCAGCAGCTTGGGACCGCCGACCCAAGAGACCCAGTACTTC. Protein sequence: CASSLGPPTQETQYF.

This clonotype was counted between two and nine times. The chain has TRBV5-1 and TRBJ2-7; 7 positions agree with TRBD1. Germline lookup yields CDR1 SGHRS and CDR2 YFSETQ. The CDR3 length is 13 residues. With 4 bases clipped from V and 1 base from J, the junction kept 2 bases outside the gene matches. The CDR3 reads CASSRDRSYEQYF. The CDR3 DNA reads as TGCGCCAGCAGCCGGGACAGATCCTACGAGCAGTACTTC.

Only a few counts were recorded for this clonotype. The J gene is TRBJ2-6, the V gene TRBV7-2; D may be TRBD1 (5 bases). CDR1 is SGHTA, CDR2 FQGNSA, per germline. The CDR3 covers 17 residues. V lost 7 bases to trimming and J lost 0 bases, with 16 bases between them. The CDR3 protein is CASIFTGHSSGANVLTF. For the CDR3, the DNA is TGTGCCAGCATCTTTACCGGACACTCCTCTGGGGCCAACGTCCTGACTTTC.

The V gene is TRBV10-3, the J gene TRBJ1-2; 9 bases are a match to TRBD1. Germline values: CDR1 ENHRY, CDR2 SYGVKD. CDR3 size: 15 residues. V trimming: 8 bases; J trimming: 5 bases; junction bases outside the gene matches: 12. The CDR3 region has the DNA TGTGCCATCGCGGACAGGACAGGGGTCGGTTATGGCTACACCTTC. Protein sequence: CAIADRTGVGYGYTF.

In the case of this clonotype: The junction does not match germline at one end; this may be a read error. V and J are TRBV29-1 and TRBJ1-6; D gene ambiguous. The CDR3 covers 13 residues. The germline CDR1 and CDR2 sequences are SQVTM and ANQGSEA. CDR3 loop: CSVGADVNSPLHF. The DNA for the CDR3 is TGCAGCGTTGGGGCAGACGTTAATTCACCCCTCCATTTT.

The V and J genes are TRBV28 and TRBJ2-3, with 7 bases lining up with TRBD2. J gave up 6 bases and V 10 bases, and 7 bases lay outside the gene matches. Germline CDR1 is MDHEN and CDR2 is SYDVKM. This CDR3 is 12 amino acids long. CDR3 in amino acids: CATLGGIDTQYF. The CDR3 nucleotides are TGTGCCACCCTGGGGGGGATTGATACGCAGTATTTT.

At least ten counts were recorded for this clonotype. The genes are TRBV28 and TRBJ2-4; 10 nucleotides match TRBD2. Losses at the gene ends were 3 bases for V and 8 bases for J; bases not matched to a gene: 10. CDR3 size: 16 residues. Germline assignment: CDR1 MDHEN and CDR2 SYDVKM. CDR3 sequence (DNA): TGTGCCAGCAGTTTCGCGGCTAGCGGGAGTTTGCACATTCAGTACTTC. As protein: CASSFAASGSLHIQYF. Using reference TRBV28 and TRBJ2-4 for the parts outside the CDR3, the full variable domain is DVKVTQSSRYLVKRTGEKVFLECVQDMDHENMFWYRQDPGLGLRLIYFSYDVKMKEKGDIPEGYSVSREKKERFSLILESASTNQTSMYLCASSFAASGSLHIQYFGAGTRLSVL.

The chain uses TRBV29-1 and TRBJ1-2, with 7 bases aligning to TRBD1. The CDR3 runs 13 residues. V shed 4 bases and J 4 bases; nucleotides not matched to a gene: 6. Germline lookup yields CDR1 SQVTM and CDR2 ANQGSEA. As DNA, the CDR3 is TGCAGCGTTGGAAGTTGGACAGGCTATGGCTACACCTTC. Protein sequence: CSVGSWTGYGYTF.

The genes are TRBV28 and TRBJ1-1, with TRBD1 as a possible D gene (6 bases). V dropped 8 bases and J dropped 0 bases, with 10 bases sitting between them. Germline V gene sequence: CDR1 MDHEN, CDR2 SYDVKM. The CDR3 consists of 13 residues. CDR3 in amino acids: CASPDRLNTEAFF. CDR3 nucleotide sequence: TGTGCCAGCCCGGACAGATTGAACACTGAAGCTTTCTTT.

The chain employs TRBV2 and TRBJ2-3; 11 bases align to TRBD2. The CDR3 extends over 15 amino acids. The V segment lost 11 bases and the J segment 0 bases; nucleotides outside the gene matches: 7. Germline V CDR1 and CDR2: SNHLY, FYNNEI. The CDR3 bases are TGTGCCGTCCGACGGACTAGCGGGAGCACAGATACGCAGTATTTT. It codes for CAVRRTSGSTDTQYF.

V is TRBV29-1 and J is TRBJ2-3; 15 bases match TRBD2. The CDR3 length is 15 residues. Germline lookup yields CDR1 SQVTM and CDR2 ANQGSEA. J was trimmed by 5 bases and V by 5 bases; bases with no gene match: 5. CDR3 bases: TGCAGCGTTCGTGGGACTAGCGGGAGGCTAGATACGCAGTATTTT. Its translation: CSVRGTSGRLDTQYF.

The rearrangement links TRBV4-1 to TRBJ2-3; 8 nucleotides align to TRBD2. Germline V lookup: CDR1 MGHRA, CDR2 YSYEKL. V lost 3 bases to trimming and J lost 3 bases; unmatched junction nucleotides: 5. The CDR3 is 15 amino acids. The CDR3 here is CASSQPASGTDTQYF. CDR3 nucleotides: TGCGCCAGCAGCCAGCCGGCTAGCGGGACAGATACGCAGTATTTT.

This clonotype has a count of ten or more. The V gene is TRBV12-3 or TRBV12-4, the J gene TRBJ1-5; D is perhaps TRBD1 (6 bases). The V and J ends lost 1 base and 4 bases respectively, with 8 bases between them. The CDR3 length is 14 residues. The CDR3 here is CASSLGGQNQPQHF. CDR3 in DNA: TGTGCCAGCAGTTTAGGGGGGCAGAATCAGCCCCAGCATTTT.

This clonotype was counted many times. V gene TRBV7-8 combines with J gene TRBJ2-7; D is undetermined. Germline-derived CDR1 and CDR2 are SGHVS and FQNEAQ. V was cut by 4 bases and J by 1 base, with 11 bases left in between. The CDR3 has 14 amino acids. The CDR3 sequence is CASSYRSRSYEQYF. CDR3 nucleotides: TGTGCCAGCAGCTACCGGAGCAGATCCTACGAGCAGTACTTC. Together with reference TRBV7-8 and TRBJ2-7, the CDR3 gives the full variable domain: GAGVSQSPRYKVAKRGQDVALRCDPISGHVSLFWYQQALGQGPEFLTYFQNEAQLDKSGLPSDRFFAERPEGSVSTLKIQRTQQEDSAVYLCASSYRSRSYEQYFGPGTRLTVT.

This clonotype was picked up many times. The V and J genes are TRBV5-1 and TRBJ2-3; possible D gene TRBD2, 5 bases. This CDR3 spans 16 amino acids. Germline lookup yields CDR1 SGHRS and CDR2 YFSETQ. Trimming removed 2 bases at V and 2 bases at J, with 15 bases between. In DNA form, the CDR3 reads TGCGCCAGCAGCTTCAACGGGAAATCACACACAGATACGCAGTATTTT. Its translation: CASSFNGKSHTDTQYF.

This clonotype has a count of ten or more. The chain joins TRBV6-2 or TRBV6-3 to TRBJ2-1; a weak D match, TRBD2 (6 bases). Germline V CDR1 and CDR2: MNHEY, SVGEGT. Trimming removed 8 bases from V and 8 bases from J, with 16 bases in between. This CDR3 has 13 residues. CDR3 sequence reads: CASRRDLTHEQFF. CDR3 DNA: TGTGCCAGCCGTAGGGACTTAACGCATGAGCAGTTCTTC.

The count of this clonotype is one. CDR3 nucleotides: TGTGCCATCGGGACTAGCGGGCGGACCGGGGAGCTGTTTTTT. Protein sequence: CAIGTSGRTGELFF. The V gene is TRBV7-2, the J gene TRBJ2-2; 12 bases are shared with TRBD2. The CDR3 length is 14 residues. Germline V gives CDR1 SGHTA, CDR2 FQGNSA. V lost 10 bases to trimming and J lost 5 bases; unmatched junction nucleotides: 5. The whole variable domain, remainder taken from reference TRBV7-2 and TRBJ2-2, is GAGVSQSPSNKVTEKGKDVELRCDPISGHTALYWYRQSLGQGLEFLIYFQGNSAPDKSGLPSDRFSAERTGGSVSTLTIQRTQQEDSAVYLCAIGTSGRTGELFFGEGSRLTVL.

This clonotype was seen more than once but under ten times. The CDR3 sequence: CATRGTGDTGELFF. The CDR3 bases are TGTGCCACTCGGGGGACAGGGGACACCGGGGAGCTGTTTTTT. The rearrangement joins TRBV10-3 to TRBJ2-2; TRBD1 agrees at 10 bases. This CDR3 is built from 14 residues. V was clipped by 10 bases and J by 3 bases; unmatched bases: 5. In germline, CDR1 is ENHRY, CDR2 SYGVKD.